The 20 T cell receptor beta chains below all came from one sample that was sequenced in a study of CD8+ T cells in alopecia areata. Treatment here: oral pan-JAK inhibitor, 5-10 mg twice daily. TCR sequencing used cDNA made by reverse transcription of extracted RNA. Method: immunoSEQ multiplex PCR; TCRdb's copy keeps in-frame clones and lacks some. The sample holds 80,000 to 95,000 clones, 44% seen once. The sample was CD8+ T cells sorted from blood, taken at week 24, from a patient treated with tofacitinib. The receptors derive from a human donor with alopecia areata.

This chain uses TRBV29-1 with TRBJ1-3; 11 bases are shared with TRBD1. Germline lookup yields CDR1 SQVTM and CDR2 ANQGSEA. V lost 3 bases, J lost 4 bases, and 5 bases stayed unmatched. This CDR3 contains 15 residues. CDR3 nucleotide sequence: TGCAGCGTTGACAGCAGGACAGGGGGCGGAAACACCATATATTTT. It is translated as CSVDSRTGGGNTIYF.

J is TRBJ2-3 and V is TRBV2; D might be TRBD2 (5 bases). Germline values: CDR1 SNHLY, CDR2 FYNNEI. V was shortened by 6 bases and J by 5 bases, with 6 bases between the two germline ends. CDR3 length: 11 amino acids. This CDR3 reads CASRRVDTQYF. CDR3 DNA sequence: TGTGCCAGCAGGAGGGTAGATACGCAGTATTTT.

This clone was counted between two and nine times. Since a much larger clone is just one base distant, this may be a read error. The rearrangement links TRBV27 to TRBJ2-1; the D is unclear. The length of the CDR3 is 12 residues. The V end was cut by 6 bases, the J end by 3 bases, with 6 bases between. Germline CDR1 is MNHEY and CDR2 is SMNVEV (reference sequence). CDR3 amino acids: CASSPNYNEQFF. CDR3 DNA: TGTGCCAGCAGCCCGAACTACAATGAGCAGTTCTTC.

This clone came up a few times. The chain links TRBV25-1 to TRBJ2-5, with 7 bases matching TRBD1. Germline trimming cut 3 bases from V and 5 bases from J; bases unmatched to any gene: 6. The CDR3 loop spans 14 amino acids. Germline values: CDR1 MGHDK, CDR2 SYGVNS. The CDR3 nucleotides are TGTGCCAGCAGTGAGACAGGGATTGAGGAGACCCAGTACTTC. Its protein product is CASSETGIEETQYF. Filled out from reference TRBV25-1 and TRBJ2-5, the complete variable domain reads EADIYQTPRYLVIGTGKKITLECSQTMGHDKMYWYQQDPGMELHLIHYSYGVNSTEKGDLSSESTVSRIRTEHFPLTLESARPSHTSQYLCASSETGIEETQYFGPGTRLLVL.

The J gene is TRBJ2-1, the V gene TRBV25-1; TRBD2 matches at 12 bases. Germline values: CDR1 MGHDK, CDR2 SYGVNS. With 5 bases clipped from V and 10 bases from J, the junction kept 12 bases outside the gene matches. The CDR3 consists of 16 residues. The CDR3 DNA follows: TGTGCCAGCAGTCCTGGGGCTAGCGGGAGGGCACAAGAGCAGTTCTTC. It encodes CASSPGASGRAQEQFF.

The chain couples TRBV19 to TRBJ2-5; D gene unclear. V shed 4 bases and J shed 5 bases, with 11 bases lying between them. Germline V gene data show CDR1 as LNHDA and CDR2 as SQIVND (reference sequence). CDR3 length: 13 residues. CDR3 sequence: CASSSWEGETQYF. For the CDR3, the DNA is TGTGCCAGTAGTAGCTGGGAAGGGGAGACCCAGTACTTC.

This clone was counted a few times. This chain links TRBV23-1 with TRBJ1-2; D possibly corresponds to TRBD1 (5 bases). TRBV23-1 is labeled an ORF, and its function is uncertain. The CDR3 has 15 residues. Trimming removed 7 bases from V and 9 bases from J, with 24 bases in between. CDR3 amino acids: CASTPREGTSMSYTF. The DNA for the CDR3 is TGCGCCAGCACCCCACGGGAAGGGACGAGTATGAGCTACACCTTC.

CDR3 loop: CASSFLASTDTQYF. CDR3 nucleotides: TGTGCCAGCAGCTTCCTAGCGAGCACAGATACGCAGTATTTT. The chain combines TRBV7-9 with TRBJ2-3; the D gene is possibly TRBD2 (6 bases). The CDR3 contains 14 residues. The V end was cut by 3 bases, the J end by 0 bases, with 7 bases between. Germline V lookup: CDR1 SEHNR, CDR2 FQNEAQ (reference sequence). Variable domain in full (rest from reference TRBV7-9 and TRBJ2-3): DTGVSQNPRHKITKRGQNVTFRCDPISEHNRLYWYRQTLGQGPEFLTYFQNEAQLEKSRLLSDRFSAERPKGSFSTLEIQRTEQGDSAMYLCASSFLASTDTQYFGPGTRLTVL.

The V gene is TRBV25-1, the J gene TRBJ2-1; D perhaps matches TRBD2 (7 bases). CDR1 is MGHDK, CDR2 SYGVNS, per germline. The CDR3 is 14 residues long. V lost 8 bases to trimming and J lost 6 bases, with 17 bases between them. The CDR3 DNA sequence: TGTGCCAGCGGGGGGGCCTCGGCGCGCAATGAGCAGTTCTTC. The encoded protein is CASGGASARNEQFF.

The chain recombines TRBV27 with TRBJ2-7; D is uncertain. The CDR3 runs to 13 residues. Trimming removed 6 bases at V and 5 bases at J, with 14 bases between. CDR1 is MNHEY, CDR2 SMNVEV, per germline (reference sequence). As DNA, the CDR3 is TGTGCCAGCAGCGCCCGGGTGGAGAACGAGCAGTACTTC. It translates to CASSARVENEQYF.

The J gene is TRBJ2-7, the V gene TRBV4-1; the match to TRBD2 covers 7 bases. The CDR3 contains 16 residues. With V trimmed by 0 bases and J by 3 bases, 8 bases remained unmatched. The germline V gene encodes CDR1 MGHRA and CDR2 YSYEKL. The CDR3, as DNA: TGCGCCAGCAGCCAAGACCCAGAGCGGGGAGGCTACGAGCAGTACTTC. Amino acids: CASSQDPERGGYEQYF.

This clone has a single count. The chain combines TRBV7-9 with TRBJ1-4; 7 bases match TRBD1. Germline V gene data show CDR1 as SEHNR and CDR2 as FQNEAQ (reference sequence). The ends lost 3 bases at V and 0 bases at J; junction bases unmatched: 4. This CDR3 contains 16 residues. Here the CDR3 DNA reads TGTGCCAGCAGCTTTAGACAGGGTCCAACTAATGAAAAACTGTTTTTT. This sequence encodes CASSFRQGPTNEKLFF. Full variable domain (missing parts from reference TRBV7-9 and TRBJ1-4): DTGVSQNPRHKITKRGQNVTFRCDPISEHNRLYWYRQTLGQGPEFLTYFQNEAQLEKSRLLSDRFSAERPKGSFSTLEIQRTEQGDSAMYLCASSFRQGPTNEKLFFGSGTQLSVL.

This clone was counted only a few times. The CDR3 protein is CASSQTTGVTEAFF. The CDR3 nucleotides are TGCGCCAGCAGCCAGACTACAGGGGTCACTGAAGCTTTCTTT. J is TRBJ1-1 and V is TRBV4-1; 7 bases align to TRBD1. The CDR3 has 14 amino acids. From germline, CDR1 is MGHRA and CDR2 YSYEKL. V shed 3 bases, J shed 4 bases, and the junction held 5 bases outside the gene matches.

The sample holds a few counts of this clone. The V and J genes are TRBV27 and TRBJ2-1; 8 positions agree with TRBD2. The V and J ends lost 5 bases and 8 bases, in that order; junction bases with no gene match: 14. From germline, CDR1 is MNHEY and CDR2 SMNVEV (reference sequence). The CDR3 runs 16 residues. Here the CDR3 reads CASSSREGVRRHEQFF. CDR3 DNA sequence: TGTGCCAGCAGTAGCCGGGAGGGAGTGAGGCGCCATGAGCAGTTCTTC.

The chain uses TRBV29-1 and TRBJ2-7, with a weak D call TRBD1 (6 bases). This CDR3 has 13 residues. V lost 4 bases and J lost 5, with 15 bases in between. CDR1 is SQVTM and CDR2 is ANQGSEA in the germline V gene. The CDR3 region is CSVVGGEGNEQYF. CDR3 in DNA: TGCAGCGTTGTAGGGGGAGAGGGGAACGAGCAGTACTTC.

This clone was detected a few times. The chain couples TRBV5-6 to TRBJ2-3, with D perhaps matching TRBD1 (5 bases). The CDR3 has 10 amino acids. V was clipped by 7 bases and J by 5 bases, with 5 bases between them. Germline loops: CDR1 SGHDT, CDR2 YYEEEE. The CDR3 loop reads CASQGDTQYF. The CDR3 coding sequence is TGTGCCAGCCAGGGAGATACGCAGTATTTT.

This clone was seen only a few times. The DNA for the CDR3 is TGTGCCAGCAGTCCACGACAGGGATCCTACGAGCAGTACTTC. Protein sequence: CASSPRQGSYEQYF. The chain uses TRBV27 and TRBJ2-7; 7 bases agree with TRBD1. Germline V gene sequence: CDR1 MNHEY, CDR2 SMNVEV (reference sequence). With V trimmed by 5 bases and J by 1 base, 5 bases remained unmatched. CDR3 length equals 14 residues.

The chain uses TRBV14 and TRBJ2-7; no clear D gene. The CDR3 covers 12 residues. The V end lost 0 bases, the J end lost 12 bases, and 12 bases lay between the germline ends. Germline assignment: CDR1 SGHDN and CDR2 FVKESK. For the CDR3, the DNA is TGTGCCAGCAGCCAAGAGCACCAGGTCCTGTACTTC. As protein: CASSQEHQVLYF. Supplemented by reference TRBV14 and TRBJ2-7, the full variable domain reads EAGVTQFPSHSVIEKGQTVTLRCDPISGHDNLYWYRRVMGKEIKFLLHFVKESKQDESGMPNNRFLAERTGGTYSTLKVQPAELEDSGVYFCASSQEHQVLYFGPGTRLTVT.

V is TRBV9 and J is TRBJ1-1; TRBD1 agrees at 7 bases. Per the germline V gene, CDR1 is SGDLS and CDR2 is YYNGEE. The trim removed 0 bases at V and 6 bases at J, leaving 2 bases unmatched. This CDR3 region has 13 residues. DNA for the CDR3: TGTGCCAGCAGCGTAGGCAGGGGGTCTGAAGCTTTCTTT. Protein product: CASSVGRGSEAFF.

The chain combines TRBV27 with TRBJ2-7, with TRBD1 matching 9 bases. This CDR3 spans 19 amino acids. V dropped 0 bases and J dropped 2; count of bases not matched to a gene: 14. Germline lookup yields CDR1 MNHEY and CDR2 SMNVEV (reference sequence). The CDR3 protein is CASSLSRVGAGQGPYEQYF. CDR3 nucleotide sequence: TGTGCCAGCAGTTTATCCAGGGTAGGGGCGGGACAGGGCCCCTACGAGCAGTACTTC.